The 25 T cell receptor beta chains reported below all come from one sample, sequenced in a study of CD8+ T cells in alopecia areata. cDNA serving as the sequencing template came from extracted, reverse transcribed RNA. The repertoire was sequenced with immunoSEQ multiplex PCR; TCRdb's copy has only in-frame clones and lacks some. The profile shows about 150,000 clones, around half of them singletons. This specimen consisted of CD8+ T cells sorted from blood, obtained at week 0. The source of these receptors is a human donor with alopecia areata.

This clone was found a few times. The gene calls are TRBV19 and TRBJ2-1; 10 positions match TRBD2. V gave up 6 bases and J gave up 7 bases; unmatched junction bases: 12. The germline CDR1 and CDR2 sequences are LNHDA and SQIVND (reference sequence). This CDR3 has 16 residues. The CDR3 spells CASRDLEAGGKNEQFF. CDR3 nucleotide sequence: TGTGCCAGTAGAGATCTGGAAGCGGGGGGGAAAAATGAGCAGTTCTTC.

This clone turned up a few times. The chain links TRBV6-5 to TRBJ1-6; 8 bases are shared with TRBD1. V was pared by 6 bases and J by 6 bases, with 7 bases of the junction left unmatched. The CDR3 runs to 15 residues. Per germline, CDR1 MNHEY and CDR2 SVGAGI. The CDR3 region is CASRGGTGLNSPLHF. The CDR3, as DNA: TGTGCCAGCAGAGGAGGGACAGGCCTTAATTCACCCCTCCACTTT.

This clone showed up just a few times. This chain joins TRBV4-3 and TRBJ2-7, with 7 bases lining up with TRBD1. The CDR3 has 15 residues. V was clipped by 1 base and J by 3 bases; unmatched bases: 6. The V gene's germline CDR1 is LGHNA and CDR2 YSLEER. The CDR3 protein is CASSQAEQGNYEQYF. For the CDR3, the DNA is TGCGCCAGCAGCCAAGCGGAACAGGGGAACTACGAGCAGTACTTC.

This clone was detected only a few times. This chain uses TRBV30 with TRBJ1-1; D is unresolved. The CDR3 has 12 residues. The germline gives CDR1 GTSNPN, CDR2 SVGIG (reference sequence). The V and J ends lost 4 bases and 1 base respectively, with 7 bases between them. CDR3 sequence reads: CAWTSGNTEAFF. The CDR3 nucleotides read TGTGCCTGGACCTCAGGGAACACTGAAGCTTTCTTT.

This chain links TRBV7-9 with TRBJ2-7; D is undetermined. In germline, CDR1 is SEHNR, CDR2 FQNEAQ (reference sequence). The V gene lost 5 bases and the J gene lost 3 bases, with 8 bases spanning the gap. The CDR3 covers 12 residues. The DNA of the CDR3 is TGTGCCAGCAGCACGACAAGCTACGAGCAGTACTTC. As protein: CASSTTSYEQYF.

Remarks on this clone: The identical CDR3 is also encoded by other nucleotide sequences in the sample. The gene calls are TRBV5-6 and TRBJ2-7; 10 bases agree with TRBD1. CDR3 length: 15 amino acids. The J segment lost 2 bases and the V segment lost 2 bases, leaving 4 bases of the junction unmatched. Germline V gene data show CDR1 as SGHDT and CDR2 as YYEEEE. The CDR3 loop is CASSFRDRGPYEQYF. Written as DNA, the CDR3 is TGTGCCAGCAGCTTCCGGGACAGGGGTCCCTACGAGCAGTACTTC.

This clone was seen only a few times. The rearrangement links TRBV29-1 to TRBJ2-2; the D call may be TRBD1 or TRBD2 (5 bases each). CDR3 length: 15 amino acids. V lost 1 base and J lost 4, with 13 bases in between. CDR1 SQVTM and CDR2 ANQGSEA come from the germline V gene. The DNA of the CDR3 is TGCAGCGTTGAAGTACCCGGGACCTTCACCGGGGAGCTGTTTTTT. Residues: CSVEVPGTFTGELFF.

This clone appeared a few times. The rearrangement links TRBV7-2 to TRBJ1-1, with D maybe TRBD1 (6 bases). Deletions cut 2 bases from V and 4 bases from J, with 20 bases between. Germline-derived CDR1 and CDR2 are SGHTA and FQGNSA. This CDR3 spans 17 amino acids. CDR3 region: CASSLLWDRGATTEAFF. The CDR3 DNA follows: TGTGCCAGCAGCTTATTGTGGGATCGGGGGGCGACCACTGAAGCTTTCTTT.

In regard to this clone: Different DNA sequences within this sample yield the same CDR3. This chain uses TRBV30 with TRBJ2-7; D gene uncertain. Germline CDR1 reads GTSNPN; CDR2 reads SVGIG (reference sequence). V lost 5 bases to trimming and J lost 3 bases, with 8 bases between them. There are 11 residues in the CDR3. CDR3 DNA sequence: TGTGCCTGGTCTACGAACTACGAGCAGTACTTC. Protein: CAWSTNYEQYF.

This clone was detected only a few times. DNA of the CDR3: TGTGCCAGCAGTTTAGGATCGTCGGGCTACGAGCAGTACTTC. Its protein product is CASSLGSSGYEQYF. The chain links TRBV27 to TRBJ2-7; D gene unclear. Germline values: CDR1 MNHEY, CDR2 SMNVEV (reference sequence). The CDR3 covers 14 residues. The V end lost 2 bases, the J end lost 3 bases, and 11 bases lay between the germline ends.

To note about this clone: This specimen includes other DNA sequences encoding the same CDR3. CDR3 nucleotide sequence: TGTGCCAGCAGTGACAGCTACGAGCAGTACTTC. Amino acids: CASSDSYEQYF. The rearrangement uses TRBV25-1 and TRBJ2-7; unclear D gene. The CDR3 consists of 11 residues. The germline V and J ends were trimmed by 3 bases and 3 bases, with 3 bases remaining between them. The germline V gene encodes CDR1 MGHDK and CDR2 SYGVNS.

This clone was seen a single time. The chain joins TRBV29-1 to TRBJ1-1, with 7 bases identical to TRBD1. Trimming cost V 6 bases and J 10 bases; bases outside gene matches: 5. There are 10 residues in the CDR3. CDR1 and CDR2 (germline): SQVTM, ANQGSEA. CDR3 protein: CSVVYRGAFF. CDR3 bases: TGCAGCGTGGTATACAGGGGAGCTTTCTTT.

The sample holds a few counts of this clone. The V gene is TRBV29-1, the J gene TRBJ1-2, with D perhaps matching TRBD1 (5 bases). From germline, CDR1 is SQVTM and CDR2 ANQGSEA. This CDR3 comprises 12 residues. V lost 8 bases to trimming and J lost 8 bases, with 18 bases between them. CDR3 region: CSCGSGGDGYTF. CDR3 nucleotide sequence: TGCAGCTGCGGGTCGGGGGGGGACGGCTACACCTTC.

The V call is TRBV7-6, the J call TRBJ2-4; D is possibly TRBD1 (6 bases). The CDR3 totals 13 residues. V was clipped by 1 base and J by 5 bases, with 6 bases between them. Germline lookup yields CDR1 SGHVS and CDR2 FNYEAQ. The DNA for the CDR3 is TGTGCCAGCAGCTTAGGGGGGCAAAACATTCAGTACTTC. Translated: CASSLGGQNIQYF.

The genes are TRBV2 and TRBJ2-5; D might be TRBD2 (7 bases). Per germline, CDR1 SNHLY and CDR2 FYNNEI. This CDR3 region has 13 residues. V shed 9 bases and J shed 3 bases, with 14 bases lying between them. CDR3 nucleotides: TGTGCCAGTGGTGCGGGGGCCAAAGAGACCCAGTACTTC. Encoded protein: CASGAGAKETQYF.

The table lists this clone with a few counts. This CDR3 reads CASSQGPGDTQYF. The CDR3 bases are TGTGCCAGCAGCCAAGGCCCGGGAGATACGCAGTATTTT. The chain links TRBV14 to TRBJ2-3, with no clear D. The CDR3 has 13 residues. Trimming took 1 base from V and 5 from J, leaving 7 bases between them. In germline, CDR1 is SGHDN, CDR2 FVKESK.

This clone came up a few times. The V call is TRBV29-1, the J call TRBJ1-1; a weak D match, TRBD1 (5 bases). V lost 4 bases to trimming and J lost 6 bases, with 6 bases between them. The germline V gene encodes CDR1 SQVTM and CDR2 ANQGSEA. The CDR3 length is 10 residues. Here the CDR3 reads CSVAGAEAFF. The CDR3 nucleotides read TGCAGCGTTGCGGGGGCTGAAGCTTTCTTT.

This clone showed up just a few times. This chain uses TRBV5-6 with TRBJ2-7; D is possibly TRBD1 (5 bases). This CDR3 is 15 amino acids long. V was pared by 3 bases and J by 2 bases, with 15 bases between. Per the germline V gene, CDR1 is SGHDT and CDR2 is YYEEEE. The CDR3 DNA is TGTGCCAGCAGCTCCCCGACAGCGCTGGCCTACGAGCAGTACTTC. This gives the protein CASSSPTALAYEQYF.

The V call is TRBV30, the J call TRBJ1-1, with D unclear. CDR1 and CDR2 (germline): GTSNPN, SVGIG (reference sequence). CDR3 length: 13 amino acids. V dropped 1 base and J dropped 0 bases, with 6 bases sitting between them. The CDR3 spells CAWSGLVNTEAFF. The CDR3, as DNA: TGTGCCTGGAGTGGACTGGTGAACACTGAAGCTTTCTTT.

V and J are TRBV5-1 and TRBJ1-2, with 8 bases lining up with TRBD1. Germline trimming cut 0 bases from V and 6 bases from J; bases unmatched to any gene: 7. The CDR3 consists of 15 residues. Germline V gene lookup returns CDR1 SGHRS and CDR2 YFSETQ. The CDR3: CASSLEYQGADGYTF. The CDR3 DNA reads TGCGCCAGCAGCTTGGAGTATCAGGGGGCCGATGGCTACACCTTC.

The table lists this clone with a few counts. The sample has other DNA sequences that encode this CDR3 too. J is TRBJ2-7 and V is TRBV13, with D possibly called TRBD1 or TRBD2 (5 bases each). Germline CDR1 PRHDT, CDR2 FYEKMQ (reference sequence). There are 13 residues in the CDR3. Trimming took 4 bases from V and 2 from J, leaving 9 bases between them. The DNA of the CDR3 is TGTGCCAGCAGCTCTAGGGGAGCCTACGAGCAGTACTTC. Translation: CASSSRGAYEQYF.

The V and J genes are TRBV27 and TRBJ2-7; 8 positions match TRBD2. Germline loops: CDR1 MNHEY, CDR2 SMNVEV (reference sequence). The J segment lost 3 bases and the V segment lost 5 bases, leaving 9 bases of the junction unmatched. The CDR3 has 15 residues. CDR3 coding DNA: TGTGCCAGCAGTCCCAGCAGCGGGGGAAACTACGAGCAGTACTTC. Protein product: CASSPSSGGNYEQYF.

V is TRBV30 and J is TRBJ1-3, with TRBD1 identical over 7 bases. The germline V gene has CDR1 GTSNPN and CDR2 SVGIG (reference sequence). Germline trimming cut 0 bases from V and 0 bases from J; bases unmatched to any gene: 2. The CDR3 consists of 15 residues. The CDR3 loop reads CAWSVGTASGNTIYF. Written as DNA, the CDR3 is TGTGCCTGGAGTGTAGGGACAGCCTCTGGAAACACCATATATTTT.

This clone was found a few times. V and J are TRBV28 and TRBJ2-1, with TRBD2 identical over 12 bases. Trimming removed 3 bases from V and 6 bases from J; junction bases left unmatched: 3. The length of the CDR3 is 15 residues. The germline V gene has CDR1 MDHEN and CDR2 SYDVKM. CDR3 loop: CASSFLAGGSNEQFF. The CDR3, as DNA: TGTGCCAGCAGTTTCCTAGCGGGGGGGAGCAATGAGCAGTTCTTC.

This clone was recorded only once. V is TRBV27 and J is TRBJ1-2; no clear D. The CDR3 totals 11 residues. The V end was cut by 8 bases, the J end by 3 bases, with 7 bases between. Germline loops: CDR1 MNHEY, CDR2 SMNVEV (reference sequence). CDR3 nucleotides: TGTGCCAGCGGGGTTGACTATGGCTACACCTTC. Translating gives CASGVDYGYTF.